Listed below are T cell receptor beta chains from one sample, sequenced in a study of shared clonotypes between healthy human individuals. TCRdb's table, derived via immunoSEQ multiplex PCR, lists solely in-frame clones and lacks some. The data contain about 500,000 clones, around 77% of them singletons. Material: PBMCs. The receptors come from a woman in her thirties or forties in good health. Some clones in this sample may be carry-over from other donors' samples. Both conserved end residues are part of each CDR3. Each record gives: D gene, clone size, J gene, V gene, CDR3 DNA, CDR3 protein. D genes are given only for firm matches. Not all rows give a size; the values are once, few, many and, for expanded clones, a class.

D: TRBD2
size: NA
J: TRBJ2-1
V: TRBV27
DNA: TGTGCCAGCACCATCCGACTAGCGGGCTACAATGAGCAGTTCTTC
CDR3: CASTIRLAGYNEQFF

D: NA
size: NA
J: TRBJ2-1
V: TRBV15
DNA: TGTGCCACCAGCAGAGATCGGGGCGGCGCCCAGGGATTCTTC
CDR3: CATSRDRGGAQGFF

D: NA
size: NA
J: TRBJ2-1
V: TRBV19
DNA: TGTGCCAGTAGTCCAGTACAGGGACCCTACAATGAGCAGTTCTTC
CDR3: CASSPVQGPYNEQFF

D: NA
size: NA
J: TRBJ1-2
V: TRBV23-1
DNA: TGCGCCAGCAGTCAACCGACGACAGCCACTAACTATGGCTACACCTTC
CDR3: CASSQPTTATNYGYTF

D: NA
size: NA
J: TRBJ2-3
V: TRBV14
DNA: TGTGCCAGCAGCCGGGGGTCTGGTATCCTAGATACGCAGTATTTT
CDR3: CASSRGSGILDTQYF

D: NA
size: NA
J: TRBJ2-7
V: TRBV6-5
DNA: TGTGCCAGCAGTCGAGGACTTGTGAGCTCCTACGAGCAGTACTTC
CDR3: CASSRGLVSSYEQYF

D: NA
size: once
J: TRBJ1-1
V: TRBV29-1
DNA: TGCAGCGCAGGACAAACGAACACTGAAGCTTTCTTT
CDR3: CSAGQTNTEAFF

D: TRBD1
size: NA
J: TRBJ2-2
V: TRBV27
DNA: TGTGCCAGCAGGGAAAGACAGGGGGCGAACACCGGGGAGCTGTTTTTT
CDR3: CASRERQGANTGELFF

D: TRBD2
size: NA
J: TRBJ2-3
V: TRBV29-1
DNA: TGCAGCGTTGCGGGAGGGCCGGATACGCAGTATTTT
CDR3: CSVAGGPDTQYF

D: TRBD2
size: many
J: TRBJ2-7
V: TRBV14
DNA: TGTGCCAGCAGCCCAATACTAGCGGGAGTGGGAGAGCAGTACTTC
CDR3: CASSPILAGVGEQYF

D: TRBD1
size: few
J: TRBJ1-5
V: TRBV19
DNA: TGTGCCAGTAGTTCGGACAGGGGCCTTCATAGCAATCAGCCCCAGCATTTT
CDR3: CASSSDRGLHSNQPQHF

D: NA
size: many
J: TRBJ1-2
V: TRBV7-9
DNA: TGTGCCAGCAGCCCAGGGGACTTTTGGGGCTACACCTTC
CDR3: CASSPGDFWGYTF

D: NA
size: NA
J: TRBJ2-1
V: TRBV5-4
DNA: TGTGCCAGCAGCCAAGCGGTTTCCTACAATGAGCAGTTCTTC
CDR3: CASSQAVSYNEQFF

D: TRBD1
size: NA
J: TRBJ1-1
V: TRBV29-1
DNA: TGCAGCGTTGGACAGGGGGGGAACACTGAAGCTTTCTTT
CDR3: CSVGQGGNTEAFF

D: TRBD2
size: once
J: TRBJ2-7
V: TRBV19
DNA: TGTGCCAGTAGTATTAGCGGGTTCAGCTCCTACGAGCAGTACTTC
CDR3: CASSISGFSSYEQYF

D: TRBD2
size: NA
J: TRBJ2-5
V: TRBV19
DNA: TGTGCCAGTAGTATATGGCTAGCGGGAGGGTCGGAAGAGACCCAGTACTTC
CDR3: CASSIWLAGGSEETQYF

D: NA
size: many
J: TRBJ2-6
V: TRBV4-3
DNA: TGCGCCAGCAGCCAAGATAAGGGGTCTGGGGCCAACGTCCTGACTTTC
CDR3: CASSQDKGSGANVLTF

D: TRBD1
size: once
J: TRBJ1-3
V: TRBV5-1
DNA: TGCGCCAGCCAAACGACAGGGGGTGGAAACACCATATATTTT
CDR3: CASQTTGGGNTIYF

D: TRBD2
size: NA
J: TRBJ2-1
V: TRBV18
DNA: TGTGCCAGCTCAGTATCCGGGACTACCTTAACTAACAATGAGCAGTTCTTC
CDR3: CASSVSGTTLTNNEQFF

D: NA
size: NA
J: TRBJ2-5
V: TRBV7-8
DNA: TGTGCCAGCAGCTTCGGGGGAACTACGGAGCAGTACTTC
CDR3: CASSFGGTTEQYF

D: TRBD1
size: NA
J: TRBJ1-5
V: TRBV11-3
DNA: TGTGCCAGCAGCCCGGACAGGGTATCTGAGCCCCAGCATTTT
CDR3: CASSPDRVSEPQHF

D: NA
size: NA
J: TRBJ2-4
V: TRBV29-1
DNA: TGCAGCGTTGAAGGAGCCCCAGGGGCGTTCAAAAACATTCAGTACTTC
CDR3: CSVEGAPGAFKNIQYF

D: TRBD1
size: NA
J: TRBJ1-1
V: TRBV11-3
DNA: TGTGCCAGCAGCCCACGAACCGGACAGGGAGCGGACACTGAAGCTTTCTTT
CDR3: CASSPRTGQGADTEAFF

D: TRBD1
size: once
J: TRBJ2-5
V: TRBV5-1
DNA: TGCGCCAGCAGCTTAGGGACAGCACAAGAGACCCAGTACTTC
CDR3: CASSLGTAQETQYF

D: NA
size: NA
J: TRBJ2-4
V: TRBV5-4
DNA: TGTGCCAGCAGCCATAGGGATCCAGCCAAAAACATTCAGTACTTC
CDR3: CASSHRDPAKNIQYF

D: NA
size: NA
J: TRBJ2-6
V: TRBV6-5
DNA: TGTGCCAGCAGAACGGGGACTGGGGCCAACGTCCTGACTTTC
CDR3: CASRTGTGANVLTF

D: NA
size: NA
J: TRBJ1-1
V: TRBV9
DNA: TGTGCCAGCAGCGTAGCACTGATGAACACTGAAGCTTTCTTT
CDR3: CASSVALMNTEAFF

D: NA
size: NA
J: TRBJ1-2
V: TRBV25-1
DNA: TGTGCCAGCAAACCGGGGCGAGAGGTGGACTATGGCTACACCTTC
CDR3: CASKPGREVDYGYTF

D: NA
size: NA
J: TRBJ2-7
V: TRBV5-1
DNA: TGCGCCAGCAGCTTGAGGGGGGCCTACGAGCAGTACTTC
CDR3: CASSLRGAYEQYF

D: TRBD2
size: many
J: TRBJ2-6
V: TRBV4-2
DNA: TGTGCCAGCGTAGCGGGAGACTTTTCTGGGGCCAACGTCCTGACTTTC
CDR3: CASVAGDFSGANVLTF

D: NA
size: NA
J: TRBJ1-5
V: TRBV6-1
DNA: TGTGCCAGCAGTGAAGCGGGAGGAGACAGGCCCAATCAGCCCCAGCATTTT
CDR3: CASSEAGGDRPNQPQHF

D: TRBD2
size: NA
J: TRBJ2-1
V: TRBV7-3
DNA: TGTGCCAGCAGTCTAGGGGGGACTAGCGGGAGGGAGCAGTTCTTC
CDR3: CASSLGGTSGREQFF

D: NA
size: NA
J: TRBJ2-4
V: TRBV5-1
DNA: TGCGCCAGCAGCTTGTACAGTGGCAAAAACATTCAGTACTTC
CDR3: CASSLYSGKNIQYF

D: NA
size: NA
J: TRBJ2-5
V: TRBV28
DNA: TGTGCCAGCAGTTTAGCAGAAACAGCGGGAGAGACCCAGTACTTC
CDR3: CASSLAETAGETQYF

D: NA
size: NA
J: TRBJ2-1
V: TRBV7-9
DNA: TGTGCCACGGGCAGGCGGGAAAGCAATGAGCAGTTCTTC
CDR3: CATGRRESNEQFF

D: NA
size: NA
J: TRBJ2-7
V: TRBV18
DNA: TGTGCCAGCTCAGGGGACTACGAGCAGTACTTC
CDR3: CASSGDYEQYF

D: TRBD1
size: NA
J: TRBJ1-2
V: TRBV25-1
DNA: TGTGCCAGCAGTGAATATGGACAGGGTGACGGCTACACCTTC
CDR3: CASSEYGQGDGYTF

D: TRBD2
size: NA
J: TRBJ2-1
V: TRBV5-1
DNA: TGCGCCAGCAGGACGAACCTAGCGGGAGTTGGCAATGAGCAGTTCTTC
CDR3: CASRTNLAGVGNEQFF

D: NA
size: few
J: TRBJ2-3
V: TRBV5-6
DNA: TGTGCCAGCAGCTTTAGCACAGATACGCAGTATTTT
CDR3: CASSFSTDTQYF

D: NA
size: once
J: TRBJ1-5
V: TRBV2
DNA: TGTGCCAGCAGCTGGACAAGGGCAGGCAATCAGCCCCAGCATTTT
CDR3: CASSWTRAGNQPQHF

D: TRBD2
size: NA
J: TRBJ2-1
V: TRBV4-2
DNA: TGTGCCAGCACCGATCAGCGGGGTGACAATGAGCAGTTCTTC
CDR3: CASTDQRGDNEQFF

D: TRBD1
size: NA
J: TRBJ2-3
V: TRBV25-1
DNA: TGTGCCAGCAGTGCCACAGGGGGCGGCACAGATACGCAGTATTTT
CDR3: CASSATGGGTDTQYF

D: NA
size: NA
J: TRBJ2-1
V: TRBV6-5
DNA: TGTGCCAGCAGTTACGAAAGGGGCAATGAGCAGTTCTTC
CDR3: CASSYERGNEQFF

D: NA
size: NA
J: TRBJ2-5
V: TRBV5-1
DNA: TGCGCCAGCAGCTTGGGGGCAGCACAAGAGACCCAGTACTTC
CDR3: CASSLGAAQETQYF

D: NA
size: NA
J: TRBJ1-1
V: TRBV28
DNA: TGTGCCAGCACCCGATCCACTCGGGAAGCTTTCTTT
CDR3: CASTRSTREAFF